The 18 T cell receptor beta chains below all came from one sample that was sequenced in a study of T cell repertoires in cytomegalovirus infection. TCRdb independently ran MiXCR on the reads; one entry per CDR3 protein. The sample contains about 830,000 distinct CDR3 sequences, around a third of which appear only once. No cognate antigen is known for these TCRs. The sample in question was cultured CD8+ T cells from PBMCs, obtained from culture after CMV antigen stimulation. The receptors originated from a human donor in good health (CMV status not recorded). Some clones in this sample may be carry-over from other donors' samples.

This clonotype was observed at least ten times. The J gene is TRBJ2-2, the V gene TRBV7-8; D not resolved. Trimming pared 0 bases from V and 0 bases from J, leaving 2 bases between. CDR1 and CDR2 from the germline V gene are SGHVS and FQNEAQ. CDR3 size: 14 residues. CDR3 protein: CASSLATNTGELFF. In DNA form, the CDR3 reads TGTGCCAGCAGCTTAGCTACGAACACCGGGGAGCTGTTTTTT.

The CDR3 here is CASRARGADTQYF. DNA for the CDR3: TGTGCCAGCAGGGCGCGGGGGGCAGATACGCAGTATTTT. The chain uses TRBV11-1 and TRBJ2-3; TRBD2 matches at 8 bases. Germline lookup yields CDR1 SGHAT and CDR2 FQDESV (reference sequence). J was trimmed by 4 bases and V by 6 bases; bases with no gene match: 3. CDR3 size: 13 residues.

This clonotype was seen many times. The chain uses TRBV12-3 or TRBV12-4 and TRBJ2-5; perhaps TRBD1 as D (6 bases). With 4 bases removed from V and 0 bases from J, the gap between germline ends came to 12 bases. This CDR3 comprises 15 residues. The CDR3 loop reads CASSYRDKYQETQYF. The DNA of the CDR3 is TGTGCCAGCAGTTACCGGGACAAGTACCAAGAGACCCAGTACTTC.

This clonotype has more than one count but fewer than ten. J is TRBJ1-1 and V is TRBV6-5, with 7 nucleotides matching TRBD1. The J segment lost 3 bases and the V segment lost 6 bases, leaving 4 bases of the junction unmatched. Per the germline V gene, CDR1 is MNHEY and CDR2 is SVGAGI. The CDR3 length is 13 residues. CDR3 region: CASRNRGYTEAFF. DNA for the CDR3: TGTGCCAGCAGAAACAGGGGATACACTGAAGCTTTCTTT.

CDR3 nucleotides: TGTGCCAGCAGCTTACTTTCCGGGGTGGACCTCTACGAGCAGTACTTC. This encodes CASSLLSGVDLYEQYF. This rearrangement joins TRBV7-9 to TRBJ2-7; a possible D gene is TRBD2 (5 bases). This CDR3 is 16 amino acids long. CDR1 SEHNR and CDR2 FQNEAQ come from the germline V gene (reference sequence). V lost 2 bases and J lost 3, with 17 bases in between.

This clonotype was counted at least ten times. The V call is TRBV7-6, the J call TRBJ1-1, with unresolved D. Germline V CDR1 and CDR2: SGHVS, FNYEAQ. The length of the CDR3 is 16 residues. V gave up 2 bases and J gave up 2 bases, with 15 bases separating them. CDR3 in amino acids: CASSLKHSPLNTEAFF. Written as DNA, the CDR3 is TGTGCCAGCAGCTTAAAACATTCGCCTTTAAACACTGAAGCTTTCTTT.

This clonotype was detected a few times. V gene TRBV10-3 combines with J gene TRBJ1-2; TRBD1 might be the D (5 bases). V lost 3 bases and J lost 6, with 11 bases in between. The CDR3 spans 13 residues. Germline CDR1 reads ENHRY; CDR2 reads SYGVKD. This CDR3 is CAISDGGGHGYTF. The CDR3 bases are TGTGCCATCAGTGACGGGGGAGGCCATGGCTACACCTTC.

This clonotype showed up just a few times. J is TRBJ2-1 and V is TRBV12-3 or TRBV12-4, with 13 bases identical to TRBD2. The CDR3 is 19 amino acids. J was trimmed by 5 bases and V by 3 bases; bases with no gene match: 13. CDR3 coding DNA: TGTGCCAGCAGTTTTACTAGCGGGGGGGCCCCCAGGGGCGACAATGAGCAGTTCTTC. Translation gives CASSFTSGGAPRGDNEQFF.

The chain couples TRBV19 to TRBJ1-2; possible D gene TRBD1, 5 bases. The CDR3 runs 13 residues. V gave up 7 bases and J gave up 3 bases, with 12 bases separating them. CDR1 is LNHDA, CDR2 SQIVND, per germline (reference sequence). CDR3 loop: CASTGRGDYGYTF. DNA for the CDR3: TGTGCCAGTACCGGCCGGGGCGACTATGGCTACACCTTC.

The sample holds a few counts of this clonotype. The chain couples TRBV7-9 to TRBJ2-2; no definite D call. The V gene's germline CDR1 is SEHNR and CDR2 FQNEAQ (reference sequence). The V end was cut by 5 bases, the J end by 9 bases, with 10 bases between. CDR3 length: 12 amino acids. The CDR3, as DNA: TGTGCCAGCAGCCCTGGGGTGTGGGAGCTGTTTTTT. Its protein product is CASSPGVWELFF.

This clonotype was detected a few times. This chain uses TRBV28 with TRBJ2-1, with TRBD1 as a possible D gene (7 bases). The germline V gene has CDR1 MDHEN and CDR2 SYDVKM. V lost 3 bases to trimming and J lost 8 bases, with 11 bases between them. The CDR3 contains 13 residues. The DNA for the CDR3 is TGTGCCAGCAGTTTTATCAGGGGGGATGAGCAGTTCTTC. It is translated as CASSFIRGDEQFF.

The rearrangement links TRBV27 to TRBJ1-2; the D gene is possibly TRBD1 (5 bases). The CDR3 contains 13 residues. V dropped 4 bases and J dropped 3 bases, with 9 bases sitting between them. Germline CDR1 is MNHEY and CDR2 is SMNVEV (reference sequence). The CDR3 loop reads CASSSGQHYGYTF. In nucleotides, the CDR3 is TGTGCCAGCAGTTCGGGGCAGCACTATGGCTACACCTTC.

The rearrangement links TRBV4-1 to TRBJ2-3; 8 positions match TRBD2. Germline CDR1 is MGHRA and CDR2 is YSYEKL. With 0 bases clipped from V and 2 bases from J, the junction kept 7 bases outside the gene matches. This CDR3 has 17 residues. This chain's CDR3 is CASSQDTAGGHTDTQYF. The CDR3 coding sequence is TGCGCCAGCAGCCAAGATACCGCGGGGGGCCACACAGATACGCAGTATTTT.

Comments on this clonotype: This may be a read error, as it is one base from a much larger clone. The J gene is TRBJ2-7, the V gene TRBV7-9, with D unclear. The CDR3 is 12 amino acids. Trimming took off 1 base at V and 3 bases at J, with 4 bases between the two ends. The germline CDR1 and CDR2 sequences are SEHNR and FQNEAQ (reference sequence). Written as DNA, the CDR3 is TGTGCCAGCAGCTTAGTTTTCTACGAGCAGTACTTC. It specifies CASSLVFYEQYF.

The J gene is TRBJ2-6, the V gene TRBV7-9; the match to TRBD1 covers 9 bases. V lost 4 bases and J lost 0; bases outside the gene matches: 7. The CDR3 contains 18 residues. Germline V gene lookup returns CDR1 SEHNR and CDR2 FQNEAQ (reference sequence). CDR3 nucleotide sequence: TGTGCCAGCAGCTCGGGGACAGGGCTCACCTCTGGGGCCAACGTCCTGACTTTC. Translated: CASSSGTGLTSGANVLTF.

The chain employs TRBV27 and TRBJ2-1; 10 bases align to TRBD2. From germline, CDR1 is MNHEY and CDR2 SMNVEV (reference sequence). The V and J ends lost 6 bases and 8 bases, in that order; junction bases with no gene match: 13. The CDR3 sequence is 16 residues long. The CDR3, as DNA: TGTGCCAGCAGCTTCGGGGCTAGCGGGGGCCAGGATGAGCAGTTCTTC. Translation: CASSFGASGGQDEQFF.

This clonotype appeared a single time. Compared with germline, one end of the junction differs, possibly owing to a read error. The gene calls are TRBV12-5 and TRBJ2-7; D remains ambiguous. Per germline, CDR1 LGHNT and CDR2 FRNRAP. The CDR3 has 13 residues. The CDR3, as DNA: TGTGCTAGTGGTCTGGGAATATCTTACGGGCAGTACTTC. As protein: CASGLGISYGQYF.

This clonotype was recorded a few times. The rearrangement links TRBV10-3 to TRBJ2-2; the D is unclear. Germline V gene lookup returns CDR1 ENHRY and CDR2 SYGVKD. This CDR3 is built from 12 residues. Trimming pared 6 bases from V and 9 bases from J, leaving 11 bases between. CDR3 nucleotides: TGTGCCATCAGACAATCCGGAAGGGAGCTGTTTTTT. Amino acid sequence: CAIRQSGRELFF.